A single T cell receptor beta chain is shown here with its context. This CDR3 is 15 amino acids long. Per germline, CDR1 MDHEN and CDR2 SYDVKM. J gave up 2 bases and V 6 bases, and 5 bases lay outside the gene matches. Sequencing used immunoSEQ multiplex PCR; TCRdb keeps in-frame clones, though not all of them. The sample carries fewer than 250,000 clones, approximately 88% recorded once. This sample is drawn from a study of blood T cell repertoires in COVID-19. The study assigned cohorts using participant-reported clinical history. The sequencing sample was made of PBMCs or T cells enriched from blood (not recorded which). V usage is TRBV28 and J usage is TRBJ1-5, with TRBD1 matching over 9 bases. This sequence was found in a woman aged 25-40 years who had recovered from COVID-19. CDR3 sequence: CASREGQGGNQPQHF. The CDR3 DNA reads TGTGCCAGCAGGGAGGGACAGGGTGGCAATCAGCCCCAGCATTTT.